Each of the 22 T cell receptor delta chains below was sequenced from the same sample in a study of γδ T cells in repeated Plasmodium falciparum infection. Vgamma9/Vdelta2+ and Vdelta2-negative gammadelta T cells were flow-sorted from PBMC for bulk sequencing. TCRdb re-called the multiplex PCR reads with CATT. The table shows roughly 93,000 delta-chain clones, with 0.9% to 1% occurring only once. Input material: gamma-delta T cells from blood. These receptors were obtained from a pool of human donors (malaria-infected and uninfected, not separated).

Notes on this clone: This likely stems from a read error, as it lies one base from a far larger clone. In the same sample, other DNA sequences code for this CDR3. The chain combines TRDV2 with TRDJ1; possible D gene TRDD3, 6 bases. Germline matching of the DNA provided the J gene here, since TCRdb leaves it blank. This CDR3 is built from 16 residues. V was shortened by 4 bases and J by 7 bases, with 24 bases between the two germline ends. CDR1 and CDR2 (germline): GEAIGNYY, EKD. CDR3 in amino acids: CACDRVLGDTSLKLIF. Here the CDR3 DNA reads TGTGCCTGTGATCGGGTACTGGGAGATACCTCCCTTAAACTCATCTTT.

This clone has at least ten counts. The V call is TRDV2, the J call TRDJ1; D uncertain. V was trimmed by 1 base and J by 6 bases, leaving 17 bases between them. The CDR3 length is 15 residues. Germline V CDR1 and CDR2: GEAIGNYY, EKD. The CDR3 DNA follows: TGTGCCTGTGACACTGGGACTCTACGCCCCCATAAACTCATCTTT. Protein product: CACDTGTLRPHKLIF.

This clone came up a few times. The protein TCRdb lists belongs to a much larger clone and differs from this DNA's translation at residue 19, which points to a read error; the protein shown is made from the DNA. The J segment was not called; the V segment is TRDV2; the table calls TRDD3, which could not be checked here. Per germline, CDR1 GEAIGNYY and CDR2 EKD. The CDR3 consists of 21 residues. This CDR3 reads CACDTLRTGGYGTWDTRQVFF. In DNA form, the CDR3 reads TGTGCCTGTGACACCTTGCGTACTGGGGGATACGGGACCTGGGACACCCGACAGGTGTTTTTC.

This clone was observed a handful of times. The protein in TCRdb stems from a much larger clone and differs at residue 3 from this DNA's translation, likely a read error; here the protein is translated from the DNA. This chain joins TRDV1 and TRDJ1, with D uncertain. There are 12 residues in the CDR3. CDR1 is TSWWSYY and CDR2 is QGS in the germline V gene. Trimming pared 10 bases from V and 4 bases from J, leaving 13 bases between. The CDR3 spells CAPLARGDKLIF. The CDR3 DNA sequence: TGTGCTCCCCTAGCCCGGGGCGATAAACTCATCTTT.

This clone was counted a few times. With a far larger clone one base away, a read error is the likely cause. Within the sample, other DNA sequences also encode this same CDR3. The chain has TRDV1 and TRDJ1; no definite D call. The J gene was not available in TCRdb and was assigned here by matching the DNA to germline segments. This CDR3 has 22 amino acids. Between the trimmed V and J ends, which lost 3 bases and 0 bases, there was a span of 32 bases. Germline V lookup: CDR1 TSWWSYY, CDR2 QGS. CDR3 residues: CALGDLPRRDRTSLTYTDKLIF. In nucleotides, the CDR3 is TGTGCTCTTGGGGATCTCCCCAGAAGGGACCGTACATCGTTAACTTACACCGATAAACTCATCTTT.

As regards this clone: The TCRdb protein comes from a much larger clone and disagrees with this DNA's translation at residue 12, likely due to a read error; the protein given here is derived from the DNA. This chain connects TRDV1 to TRDJ1; 10 positions match TRDD3. Matching the DNA to germline supplied the J gene, which TCRdb does not give. The CDR3 sequence is 17 residues long. The junction had 11 bases not matched to a gene; V was cut back by 2 bases and J by 5 bases. Germline values: CDR1 TSWWSYY, CDR2 QGS. The CDR3 DNA follows: TGTGCTCTTGGGGAAGTCTACTGGGGGATTTCCGTTGATAAACTCATCTTT. As protein: CALGEVYWGISVDKLIF.

Concerning this clone: The amino acid sequence in TCRdb belongs to a much larger clone and departs from this DNA's translation at residue 12, likely a sequencing read error; the sequence shown is translated from the DNA. The gene calls are TRDV1 and TRDJ1; D remains ambiguous. Germline matching of the DNA provided the J gene here, since TCRdb leaves it blank. Germline V gene lookup returns CDR1 TSWWSYY and CDR2 QGS. V lost 2 bases and J 0 bases, leaving 25 bases between the germline ends. CDR3 length equals 20 residues. CDR3 nucleotides: TGTGCTCTTGGGGAAAGACAAACCCCAGGAGTATTTCTCCACACCGATAAACTCATCTTT. Translation: CALGERQTPGVFLHTDKLIF.

This clone was seen at least ten times. This chain links TRDV1 with TRDJ1, with TRDD3 identical over 7 bases. The CDR3 spans 19 residues. V lost 0 bases and J lost 0; bases outside the gene matches: 13. In germline, CDR1 is TSWWSYY, CDR2 QGS. The CDR3 DNA is TGTGCTCTTGGGGAACTGGGACGTCCTGGGGGGGGGAACACCGATAAACTCATCTTT. Translated: CALGELGRPGGGNTDKLIF.

The table lists this clone with many counts. A read error likely explains this, since a far larger clone differs by one base. The same CDR3 also results from other DNA sequences found in this sample. The chain has TRDV2 and TRDJ1; 11 bases fit TRDD3. The J gene was missing in TCRdb and was found by matching the end of the DNA to germline. This CDR3 is built from 17 residues. Germline CDR1 GEAIGNYY, CDR2 EKD. The CDR3 protein is CAITSHWGIWDTDKLIF. In nucleotides, the CDR3 is TGCGCTATTACTAGTCACTGGGGGATATGGGACACCGATAAACTCATCTTT.

Points on this clone: A far larger clone is one nucleotide away, so this likely arose from a read error. This CDR3 is also generated by other DNA sequences in the sample. V gene TRDV1 combines with J gene TRDJ1; 11 nucleotides match TRDD3. The ends lost 8 bases at V and 0 bases at J; junction bases unmatched: 14. The CDR3 loop spans 18 amino acids. The germline CDR1 and CDR2 sequences are TSWWSYY and QGS. The chain's CDR3 is CALIPTLGDTPYTDKLIF. CDR3 nucleotides: TGTGCTCTTATTCCTACCCTGGGGGATACCCCGTACACCGATAAACTCATCTTT.

Details on this clone: TCRdb's entry gives the protein of a much larger clone, which mismatches this DNA's translation at residue 14, likely from a read error; the protein reported here is translated from the DNA. No J gene was called, and the V gene is TRDV2; the tabulated D call, TRDD3, remains unverified against the DNA. This CDR3 region has 16 residues. The germline CDR1 and CDR2 sequences are GEAIGNYY and EKD. DNA of the CDR3: TGTGCCTGTGACACCGTTACTGGGGGATACGCCGATAAACGCATCTTT. Residues: CACDTVTGGYADKRIF.

This clone was recorded at least ten times. This chain joins TRDV2 and TRDJ1; D possibly corresponds to TRDD3 (6 bases). The J gene comes from matching the DNA to germline here; TCRdb lacks it. The germline V gene has CDR1 GEAIGNYY and CDR2 EKD. V lost 0 bases, J lost 0 bases, and 19 bases lay in between. The CDR3 is 18 amino acids. CDR3 nucleotides: TGTGCCTGTGACACCGTAGCTGGGGAGCCCCTTTACACCGATAAACTCATCTTT. Protein sequence: CACDTVAGEPLYTDKLIF.

Worth noting for this clone: This likely came from a read error, as a far larger clone is one base away. Distinct nucleotide sequences in the sample also encode this CDR3. The CDR3 nucleotides are TGTGCCCTTGGGATCCAGCTGGGGGATACGCTTCATCCACCGAAACTCATCTTT. This encodes CALGIQLGDTLHPPKLIF. The chain joins TRDV1 to TRDJ1; 12 bases agree with TRDD3. TCRdb gives no J gene; it was assigned here by matching the DNA to germline. CDR3 length: 18 amino acids. Germline V gene lookup returns CDR1 TSWWSYY and CDR2 QGS.

Note on this clone: The protein given by TCRdb reflects a much larger clone and differs at residue 3 from this DNA's translation, likely from a read error; the protein shown is the DNA's translation. The chain has TRDV2 and TRDJ1; weak D call: TRDD3 (6 bases). The J gene, not given by TCRdb, was assigned here from a germline match of the nucleotide sequence. Germline V lookup: CDR1 GEAIGNYY, CDR2 EKD. This CDR3 is 16 amino acids long. V lost 9 bases to trimming and J lost 1 base, with 23 bases between them. The CDR3 nucleotides read TGTGCCCGTGCGTTTACTGGGAAAGACTTCACCGATAAACTCATCTTT. Its translation is CARAFTGKDFTDKLIF.

This clone was picked up a small number of times. A far larger clone is just one base off, so this is likely a read error. At the DNA level, this CDR3 is encoded by other sequences in the same sample as well. The chain has TRDV1 and TRDJ1, with D possibly being TRDD3 (6 bases). TCRdb lists no J gene, so it was determined here by aligning the DNA to germline. Germline CDR1 is TSWWSYY and CDR2 is QGS. The CDR3 sequence is 19 residues long. CDR3: CALGEHPYLGMVYTDKLIF. The CDR3 DNA reads TGTGCTCTTGGGGAACACCCCTACTTGGGGATGGTTTACACTGATAAACTCATCTTT.

This clone turned up a few times. It is likely a read error: a sequence one base away is far more abundant. Other DNA sequences in this specimen translate into the identical CDR3. The V segment is TRDV1, and no J call was made; no check of the table's D call, TRDD3, against the DNA was made. Per the germline V gene, CDR1 is TSWWSYY and CDR2 is QGS. This CDR3 spans 20 amino acids. The CDR3 is CALGELVAPTLVLGKKELIF. CDR3 in DNA: TGTGCTCTTGGGGAACTAGTGGCTCCTACCCTCGTACTGGGGAAAAAGGAGCTCATCTTT.

Notes on this clone: A far larger clone is off by one base, so a read error is likely. The sample has other DNA sequences that encode this CDR3 too. V gene TRDV1 combines with J gene TRDJ1, with TRDD2 matching over 7 bases. The length of the CDR3 is 15 residues. The V gene's germline CDR1 is TSWWSYY and CDR2 QGS. The CDR3 loop is CALGAAFLFQGKLIF. CDR3 nucleotides: TGTGCTCTCGGGGCTGCCTTCCTGTTTCAGGGAAAACTCATCTTT.

There are many counts of this clone. The TCRdb protein, from a much larger clone, departs from this DNA's translation at residue 16, likely by read error; the protein shown derives from the DNA. The CDR3 region is CACDTLGGGYAVNDLAAQLFF. CDR3 DNA sequence: TGTGCCTGTGACACGTTAGGTGGGGGATACGCGGTTAACGATTTGGCAGCACAACTCTTCTTT. The chain uses TRDV2 and TRDJ2; 11 bases fit TRDD3. Germline V CDR1 and CDR2: GEAIGNYY, EKD. This CDR3 spans 21 amino acids.

Remarks on this clone: TCRdb lists the protein of a much larger clone for this DNA, which differs at residue 13, so this is likely a read error; the protein given here is translated from the DNA itself. The rearrangement uses TRDV2 and TRDJ1, with 12 bases lining up with TRDD3. TCRdb is silent on the J gene; assignment here came from matching the DNA to germline. With 0 bases clipped from V and 5 bases from J, the junction kept 24 bases outside the gene matches. This CDR3 has 22 amino acids. Germline CDR1 GEAIGNYY, CDR2 EKD. The CDR3 spells CACDTVSGGYEKSLGQRDKLIF. As DNA, the CDR3 is TGTGCCTGTGACACCGTTTCTGGGGGATACGAGAAAAGCTTGGGCCAACGAGATAAACTCATCTTT.

Sample share makes this clone medium-sized. CDR3 DNA sequence: TGTGCCTGTGACACCGTGGTACTGGGGGATACGAAATACACCGATAAACTCATCTTT. This sequence encodes CACDTVVLGDTKYTDKLIF. The chain joins TRDV2 to TRDJ1; 13 bases are a match to TRDD3. The J segment lost 0 bases and the V segment lost 0 bases, leaving 9 bases of the junction unmatched. The CDR3 length is 19 residues. Germline CDR1 GEAIGNYY, CDR2 EKD.

About this clone: TCRdb records a much larger clone's protein for this DNA, with a difference at residue 16 that likely arises from a read error; the protein given is the translation of the DNA. V and J are TRDV1 and TRDJ1, with D possibly being TRDD1, TRDD2 or TRDD3 (5 bases each). The J gene comes from matching the DNA to germline here; TCRdb lacks it. There are 24 residues in the CDR3. V gave up 1 base and J gave up 0 bases, with 36 bases separating them. Germline-derived CDR1 and CDR2 are TSWWSYY and QGS. CDR3 residues: CALGERGNLRFSSGGVHYTDKLIF. CDR3 bases: TGTGCTCTTGGGGAACGGGGAAATCTACGCTTTTCTTCCGGGGGGGTCCACTACACCGATAAACTCATCTTT.

Comments on this clone: TCRdb's entry gives the protein of a much larger clone, which mismatches this DNA's translation at residue 19, likely from a read error; the protein reported here is translated from the DNA. For the V gene the call is TRDV1; the J gene has no call; TRDD3 is taken as the D call from the table, unchecked against the DNA. Germline CDR1 is TSWWSYY and CDR2 is QGS. The CDR3 consists of 21 residues. CDR3 residues: CALGDATFLKGTGLYTDKPIF. The CDR3 coding sequence is TGTGCTCTTGGGGACGCAACCTTCCTAAAAGGTACTGGGCTTTACACCGATAAACCCATCTTT.